This entry is about one T cell receptor (beta chain). As yet, its antigen is unknown. The CDR3 runs 18 residues. Trimming removed 0 bases at V and 7 bases at J, with 28 bases between. CDR1 and CDR2 from the germline V gene are GTSNPN and SVGIG (reference sequence). This sample was taken from a study of radiotherapy plus CTLA-4 blockade in lung cancer. Overall study context: Roughly 17% of patients responded objectively, and around 32% achieved disease control. Study conclusions and caveats: Peripheral blood showed expansion of tumor-derived TCR clones after radiotherapy and ipilimumab. Reports state that early shifts in blood T cell clones, with interferon-beta, best predicted response.

Repertoires were generated with immunoSEQ multiplex PCR, while TCRdb's copy carries only in-frame clones and drops some. Of approximately 49,000 clones detected, 70% to 90% appear once; the ten largest clones hold around a quarter. In chemo-refractory metastatic non-small-cell lung cancer, patients got ipilimumab CTLA-4 blockade together with focal radiation. This TCR derives from a human donor with non-small cell lung cancer whose response to radiotherapy plus ipilimumab could not be evaluated. The V gene is TRBV30, the J gene TRBJ2-7; possibly TRBD2 for D (6 bases). The specimen was peripheral blood, collected from a patient treated with radiotherapy plus ipilimumab. Here the CDR3 DNA reads TGTGCCTGGAGTGTCAAAGTCCAGACTCGGAGGGGAATCGGGGAGCAGTACTTC. It translates to CAWSVKVQTRRGIGEQYF. The entire variable domain, with the rest obtained from reference TRBV30 and TRBJ2-7, is as follows: SQTIHQWPATLVQPVGSPLSLECTVEGTSNPNLYWYRQAAGRGLQLLFYSVGIGQISSEVPQNLSASRPQDRQFILSSKKLLLSDSGFYLCAWSVKVQTRRGIGEQYFGPGTRLTVT.